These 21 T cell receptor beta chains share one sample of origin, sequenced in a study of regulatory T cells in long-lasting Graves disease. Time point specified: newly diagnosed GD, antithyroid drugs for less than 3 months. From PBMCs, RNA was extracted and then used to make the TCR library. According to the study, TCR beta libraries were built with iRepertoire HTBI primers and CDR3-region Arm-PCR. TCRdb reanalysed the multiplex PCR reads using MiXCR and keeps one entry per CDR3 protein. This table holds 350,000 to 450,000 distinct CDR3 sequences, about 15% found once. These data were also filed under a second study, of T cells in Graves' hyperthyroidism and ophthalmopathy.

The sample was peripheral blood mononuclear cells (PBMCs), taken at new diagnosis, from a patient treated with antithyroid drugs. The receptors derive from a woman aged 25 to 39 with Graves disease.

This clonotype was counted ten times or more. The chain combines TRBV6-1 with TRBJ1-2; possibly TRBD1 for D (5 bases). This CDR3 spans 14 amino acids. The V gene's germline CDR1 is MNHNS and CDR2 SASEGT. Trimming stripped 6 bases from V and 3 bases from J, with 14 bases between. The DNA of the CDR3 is TGTGCCAGCAGGGTGCCAGGGTACGACTATGGCTACACCTTC. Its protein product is CASRVPGYDYGYTF.

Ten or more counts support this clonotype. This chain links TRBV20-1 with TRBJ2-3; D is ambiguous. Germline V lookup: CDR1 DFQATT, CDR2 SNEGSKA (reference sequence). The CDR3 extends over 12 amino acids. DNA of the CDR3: TGCAGGGTTAAATCGGCCACAGATACGCAGTATTTT. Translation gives CRVKSATDTQYF.

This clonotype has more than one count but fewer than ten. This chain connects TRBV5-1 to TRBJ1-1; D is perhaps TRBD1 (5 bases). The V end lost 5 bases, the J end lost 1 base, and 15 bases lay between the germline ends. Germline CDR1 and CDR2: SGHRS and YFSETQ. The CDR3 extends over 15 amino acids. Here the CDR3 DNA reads TGCGCCAGCAGACCTAACACAGGACAGAACACTGAAGCTTTCTTT. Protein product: CASRPNTGQNTEAFF.

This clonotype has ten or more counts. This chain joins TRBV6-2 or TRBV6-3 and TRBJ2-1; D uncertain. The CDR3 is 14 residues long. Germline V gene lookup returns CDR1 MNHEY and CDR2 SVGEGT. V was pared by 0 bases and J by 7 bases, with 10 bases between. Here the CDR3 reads CASSYSRGSNEQFF. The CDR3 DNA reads TGTGCCAGCAGTTACTCGAGAGGTTCAAATGAGCAGTTCTTC.

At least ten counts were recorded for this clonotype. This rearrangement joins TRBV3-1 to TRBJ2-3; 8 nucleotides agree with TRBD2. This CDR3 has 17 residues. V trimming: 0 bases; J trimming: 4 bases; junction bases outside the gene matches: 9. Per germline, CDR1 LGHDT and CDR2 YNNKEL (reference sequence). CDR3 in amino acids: CASSQDRRLALSDTQYF. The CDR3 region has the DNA TGTGCCAGCAGCCAAGATCGGAGACTAGCGCTTTCAGATACGCAGTATTTT.

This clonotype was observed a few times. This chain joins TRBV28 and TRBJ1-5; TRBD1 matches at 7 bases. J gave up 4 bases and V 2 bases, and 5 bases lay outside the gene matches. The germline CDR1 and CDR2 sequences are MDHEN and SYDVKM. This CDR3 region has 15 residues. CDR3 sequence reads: CASSLMGQSNQPQHF. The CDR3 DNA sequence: TGTGCCAGCAGTTTAATGGGACAGTCTAATCAGCCCCAGCATTTT.

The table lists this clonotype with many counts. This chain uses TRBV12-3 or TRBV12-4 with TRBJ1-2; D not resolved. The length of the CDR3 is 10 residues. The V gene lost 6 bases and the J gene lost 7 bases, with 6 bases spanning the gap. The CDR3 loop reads CASRDVGYTF. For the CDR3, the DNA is TGTGCCAGCAGAGACGTTGGCTACACCTTC.

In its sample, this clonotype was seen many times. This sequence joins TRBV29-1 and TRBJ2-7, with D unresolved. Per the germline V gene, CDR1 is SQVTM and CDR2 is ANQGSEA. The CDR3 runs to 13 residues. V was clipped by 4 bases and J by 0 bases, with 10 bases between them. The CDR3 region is CSVGGGGSYEQYF. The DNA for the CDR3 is TGCAGCGTTGGTGGTGGCGGCTCCTACGAGCAGTACTTC.

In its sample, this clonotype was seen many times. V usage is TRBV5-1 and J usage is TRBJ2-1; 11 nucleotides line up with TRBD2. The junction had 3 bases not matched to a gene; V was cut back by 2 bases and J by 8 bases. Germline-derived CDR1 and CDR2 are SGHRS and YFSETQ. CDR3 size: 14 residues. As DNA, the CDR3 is TGCGCCAGCAGCTTTAGCGGGAGGGCAGATGAGCAGTTCTTC. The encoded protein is CASSFSGRADEQFF.

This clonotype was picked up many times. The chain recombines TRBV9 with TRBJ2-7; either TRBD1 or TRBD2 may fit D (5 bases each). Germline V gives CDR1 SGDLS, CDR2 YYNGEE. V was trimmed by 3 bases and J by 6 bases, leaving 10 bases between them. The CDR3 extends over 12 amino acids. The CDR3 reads CASSGGFGEQYF. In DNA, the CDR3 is TGTGCCAGCAGCGGGGGGTTTGGCGAGCAGTACTTC.

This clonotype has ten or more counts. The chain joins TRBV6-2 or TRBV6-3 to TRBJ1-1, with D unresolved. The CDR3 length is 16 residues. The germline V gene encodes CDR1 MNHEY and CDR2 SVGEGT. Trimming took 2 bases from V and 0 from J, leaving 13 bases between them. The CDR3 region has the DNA TGTGCCAGCAGTTACGGCCCGCAGACCATGAACACTGAAGCTTTCTTT. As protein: CASSYGPQTMNTEAFF.

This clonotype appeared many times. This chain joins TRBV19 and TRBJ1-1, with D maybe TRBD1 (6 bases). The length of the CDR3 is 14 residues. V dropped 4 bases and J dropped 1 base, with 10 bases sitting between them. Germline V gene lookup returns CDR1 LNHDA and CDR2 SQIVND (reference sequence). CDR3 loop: CASSTRTANTEAFF. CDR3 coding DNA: TGTGCCAGTAGTACCCGGACAGCGAACACTGAAGCTTTCTTT.

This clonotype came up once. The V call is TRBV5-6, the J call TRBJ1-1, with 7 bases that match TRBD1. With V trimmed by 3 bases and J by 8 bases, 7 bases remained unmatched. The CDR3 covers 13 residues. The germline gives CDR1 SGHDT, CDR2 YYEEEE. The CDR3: CASSWGTDPEAFF. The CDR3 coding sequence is TGTGCCAGCAGCTGGGGGACAGACCCAGAAGCTTTCTTT. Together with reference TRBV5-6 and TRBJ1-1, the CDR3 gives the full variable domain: DAGVTQSPTHLIKTRGQQVTLRCSPKSGHDTVSWYQQALGQGPQFIFQYYEEEERQRGNFPDRFSGHQFPNYSSELNVNALLLGDSALYLCASSWGTDPEAFFGQGTRLTVV.

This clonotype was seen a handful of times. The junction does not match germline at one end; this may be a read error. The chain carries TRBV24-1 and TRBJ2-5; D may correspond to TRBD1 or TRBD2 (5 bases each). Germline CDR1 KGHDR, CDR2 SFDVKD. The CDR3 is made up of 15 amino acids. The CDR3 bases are TGTGCCACCAGTGACCGAGGGACCACACAAGGGACCCAGTACTTC. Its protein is CATSDRGTTQGTQYF.

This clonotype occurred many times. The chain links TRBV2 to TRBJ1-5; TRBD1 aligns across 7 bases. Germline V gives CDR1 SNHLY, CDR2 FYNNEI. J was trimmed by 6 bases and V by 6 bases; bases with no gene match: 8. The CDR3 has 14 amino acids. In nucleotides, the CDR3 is TGTGCCAGCAGGGCCGGGACAGAAGGTCAGCCCCAGCATTTT. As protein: CASRAGTEGQPQHF.

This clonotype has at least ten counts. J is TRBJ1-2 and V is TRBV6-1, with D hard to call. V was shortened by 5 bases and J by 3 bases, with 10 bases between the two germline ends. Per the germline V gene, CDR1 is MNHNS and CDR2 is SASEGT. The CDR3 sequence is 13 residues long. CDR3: CASSPRPDYGYTF. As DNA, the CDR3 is TGTGCCAGCAGTCCTAGGCCCGACTATGGCTACACCTTC.

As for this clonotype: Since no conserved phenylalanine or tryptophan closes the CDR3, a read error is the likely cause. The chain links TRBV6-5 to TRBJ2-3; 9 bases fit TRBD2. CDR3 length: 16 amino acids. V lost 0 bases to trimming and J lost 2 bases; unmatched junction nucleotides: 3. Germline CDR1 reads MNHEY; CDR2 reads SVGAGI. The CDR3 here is CASSYSLAGNTDTQYL. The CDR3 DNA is TGTGCCAGCAGTTACTCCCTAGCGGGAAACACAGATACGCAGTATTTA.

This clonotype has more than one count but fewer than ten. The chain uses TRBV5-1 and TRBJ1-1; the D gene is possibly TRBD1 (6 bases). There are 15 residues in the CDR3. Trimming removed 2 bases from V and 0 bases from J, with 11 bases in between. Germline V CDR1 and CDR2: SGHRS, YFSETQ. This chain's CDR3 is CASSFLDSMNTEAFF. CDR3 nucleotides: TGCGCCAGCAGCTTCCTGGACAGCATGAACACTGAAGCTTTCTTT.

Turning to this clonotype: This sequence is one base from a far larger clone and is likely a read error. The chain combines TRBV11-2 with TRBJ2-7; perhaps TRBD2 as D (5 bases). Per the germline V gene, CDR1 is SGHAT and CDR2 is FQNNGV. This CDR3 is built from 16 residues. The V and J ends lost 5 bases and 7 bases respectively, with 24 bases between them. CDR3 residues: CASSPGSEAVYNEQYF. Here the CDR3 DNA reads TGTGCCAGCAGCCCTGGTAGTGAAGCGGTCTACAATGAGCAGTACTTC.

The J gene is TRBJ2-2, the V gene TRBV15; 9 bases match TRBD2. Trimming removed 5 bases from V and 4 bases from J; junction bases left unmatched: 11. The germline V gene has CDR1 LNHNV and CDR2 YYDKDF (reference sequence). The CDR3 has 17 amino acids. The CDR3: CATSDKILAGVTGELFF. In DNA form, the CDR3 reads TGTGCCACCAGCGACAAAATACTAGCGGGTGTCACCGGGGAGCTGTTTTTT.

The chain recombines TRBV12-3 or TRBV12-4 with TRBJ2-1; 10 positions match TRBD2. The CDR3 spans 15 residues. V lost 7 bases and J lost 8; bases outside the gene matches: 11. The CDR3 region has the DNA TGTGCCAGCACCTTCAGCGGGAGGGGTGGCGATGAGCAGTTCTTC. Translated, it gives CASTFSGRGGDEQFF.